This entry lists 27 T cell receptor beta chains sequenced from one sample in a study of cytomegalovirus exposure and HLA in healthy donors. The assay was immunoSEQ multiplex PCR, and TCRdb's table has in-frame clones only and misses some. The table lists roughly 64,000 clones, 85% to 95% of them singletons. Sequenced input: PBMCs. All receptors derive from a woman in her late teens or twenties in good health and CMV-seropositive.

The chain uses TRBV6-5 and TRBJ2-1; TRBD2 aligns across 10 bases. Germline values: CDR1 MNHEY, CDR2 SVGAGI. With 4 bases clipped from V and 7 bases from J, the junction kept 1 base outside the gene matches. The CDR3 length is 13 residues. The CDR3 region is CASSLAGGNEQFF. The CDR3 DNA reads TGTGCCAGCAGTTTAGCGGGGGGTAATGAGCAGTTCTTC.

The chain carries TRBV4-3 and TRBJ1-4; 9 positions match TRBD1. This CDR3 is 18 amino acids long. Trimming cost V 1 base and J 4 bases; bases outside gene matches: 10. Germline V CDR1 and CDR2: LGHNA, YSLEER. Here the CDR3 reads CASSQGGWTGESNEKLFF. Written as DNA, the CDR3 is TGCGCCAGCAGCCAAGGGGGATGGACAGGGGAGAGTAATGAAAAACTGTTTTTT.

This chain uses TRBV28 with TRBJ1-6; TRBD1 agrees at 7 bases. Germline V CDR1 and CDR2: MDHEN, SYDVKM. The CDR3 runs to 16 residues. With V trimmed by 2 bases and J by 6 bases, 7 bases remained unmatched. Here the CDR3 DNA reads TGTGCCAGCAGTTTACGACGGAGACAGGGTAATTCACCCCTCCACTTT. Its translation: CASSLRRRQGNSPLHF.

The chain uses TRBV5-8 and TRBJ2-1; 13 bases match TRBD2. Germline-derived CDR1 and CDR2 are SGHTS and YDEGEE. Unmatched junction bases numbered 8, after V lost 4 bases and J lost 1 base. The CDR3 runs to 18 residues. The DNA for the CDR3 is TGTGCCAGCAGCCTAGGACTAGCGGGGGAGCCTTCCTACAATGAGCAGTTCTTC. Translation: CASSLGLAGEPSYNEQFF. Complete variable domain (other parts from reference TRBV5-8 and TRBJ2-1): EAGVTQSPTHLIKTRGQQATLRCSPISGHTSVYWYQQALGLGLQFLLWYDEGEERNRGNFPPRFSGRQFPNYSSELNVNALELEDSALYLCASSLGLAGEPSYNEQFFGPGTRLTVL.

This clone was counted once. The chain employs TRBV6-1 and TRBJ2-5, with a possible D match to TRBD2 (5 bases). The CDR3 is made up of 19 amino acids. Germline CDR1 MNHNS, CDR2 SASEGT. Between the trimmed V and J ends, which lost 1 base and 7 bases, there was a span of 28 bases. CDR3 sequence: CASSEVGEGRILIIGTQYF. CDR3 coding DNA: TGTGCCAGCAGTGAAGTGGGAGAGGGCAGGATACTAATCATAGGGACCCAGTACTTC.

This chain links TRBV28 with TRBJ2-3, with 9 bases fitting TRBD2. The V and J ends lost 6 bases and 2 bases, in that order; junction bases with no gene match: 6. CDR1 MDHEN and CDR2 SYDVKM come from the germline V gene. There are 15 residues in the CDR3. CDR3 loop: CASRSSGKFTDTQYF. The CDR3 nucleotides read TGTGCCAGCAGATCTAGCGGGAAATTCACAGATACGCAGTATTTT.

The V and J genes are TRBV7-2 and TRBJ1-5; TRBD1 is a possible D gene (5 bases). The CDR3 runs 14 residues. Germline V lookup: CDR1 SGHTA, CDR2 FQGNSA. Trimming shortened V by 1 base and J by 6 bases, and 10 bases separated the two germline ends. The DNA of the CDR3 is TGTGCCAGCAGCTTAGGATGGGGCAGTCAGCCCCAGCATTTT. Translation gives CASSLGWGSQPQHF.

This sequence joins TRBV6-5 and TRBJ1-5; 7 bases fit TRBD1. The CDR3 loop spans 14 amino acids. CDR1 is MNHEY, CDR2 SVGAGI, per germline. The V segment lost 5 bases and the J segment 5 bases; nucleotides outside the gene matches: 6. As DNA, the CDR3 is TGTGCCAGCAGTCGCAGGGGGTTGGATCAGCCCCAGCATTTT. It translates to CASSRRGLDQPQHF.

The rearrangement joins TRBV4-1 to TRBJ1-4; D may be TRBD1 (6 bases). The germline V gene has CDR1 MGHRA and CDR2 YSYEKL. Trimming stripped 1 base from V and 3 bases from J, with 9 bases between. The CDR3 has 15 amino acids. This CDR3 is CASSQVRGSNEKLFF. DNA for the CDR3: TGCGCCAGCAGCCAAGTGAGGGGGTCTAATGAAAAACTGTTTTTT.

This clone was observed once. The chain couples TRBV5-8 to TRBJ2-7; D possibly corresponds to TRBD1 (5 bases). V was cut by 1 base and J by 2 bases, with 16 bases left in between. Germline V gene sequence: CDR1 SGHTS, CDR2 YDEGEE. The length of the CDR3 is 16 residues. The CDR3 region has the DNA TGTGCCAGCAGCTTGTCTACTGGGGCCCCACCCTACGAGCAGTACTTC. This translates into CASSLSTGAPPYEQYF.

The chain is built from TRBV2 and TRBJ2-5, with a weak D call TRBD2 (5 bases). This CDR3 is 13 amino acids long. Trimming cost V 4 bases and J 0 bases, with 6 bases left between them. Germline CDR1 is SNHLY and CDR2 is FYNNEI. The CDR3 nucleotides read TGTGCCAGCAGTGGGGAGTACCAAGAGACCCAGTACTTC. This codes for CASSGEYQETQYF.

V is TRBV23-1 and J is TRBJ2-7; 10 nucleotides match TRBD1. TRBV23-1 carries the ORF label, with uncertain function. V dropped 3 bases and J dropped 5; count of bases not matched to a gene: 10. The length of the CDR3 is 16 residues. CDR3 sequence: CASSHEPGQGSHEQYF. CDR3 bases: TGCGCCAGCAGTCACGAGCCGGGACAGGGGTCCCACGAGCAGTACTTC.

The count of this clone is one. This chain connects TRBV27 to TRBJ1-1; D uncertain. Trimming removed 8 bases at V and 4 bases at J, with 11 bases between. Germline CDR1 and CDR2: MNHEY and SMNVEV (reference sequence). This CDR3 has 12 residues. CDR3 in amino acids: CASHAVGTEAFF. CDR3 DNA: TGTGCCAGCCACGCGGTTGGCACTGAAGCTTTCTTT.

The chain has TRBV5-5 and TRBJ2-5, with D possibly being TRBD1 (5 bases). The ends were cut back, 4 bases at V and 4 bases at J, with 8 bases in the middle. The germline CDR1 and CDR2 sequences are SGHKS and YYEKEE (reference sequence). The CDR3 contains 12 residues. The CDR3 nucleotides are TGTGCCAGCAGCCAGGGTGTAGAGACCCAGTACTTC. It encodes CASSQGVETQYF.

The chain joins TRBV2 to TRBJ2-7, with 7 bases that match TRBD1. J gave up 2 bases and V 8 bases, and 3 bases lay outside the gene matches. The CDR3 has 12 amino acids. CDR1 is SNHLY and CDR2 is FYNNEI in the germline V gene. In nucleotides, the CDR3 is TGTGCCAGCCTGACAGGGACCTACGAGCAGTACTTC. It encodes CASLTGTYEQYF.

CDR3 in amino acids: CSVSEGSNQPQHF. In DNA, the CDR3 is TGCAGCGTTTCAGAGGGAAGCAATCAGCCCCAGCATTTT. The genes are TRBV29-1 and TRBJ1-5; D uncertain. The CDR3 consists of 13 residues. Germline V gene lookup returns CDR1 SQVTM and CDR2 ANQGSEA. Trimming removed 5 bases from V and 1 base from J, with 9 bases in between. Drawing the rest from reference TRBV29-1 and TRBJ1-5, the complete variable domain is SAVISQKPSRDICQRGTSLTIQCQVDSQVTMMFWYRQQPGQSLTLIATANQGSEATYESGFVIDKFPISRPNLTFSTLTVSNMSPEDSSIYLCSVSEGSNQPQHFGDGTRLSIL.

The DNA of the CDR3 is TGTGCCTGGAGTTTGTCGTATAGCAATCAGCCCCAGCATTTT. Translation: CAWSLSYSNQPQHF. The chain is built from TRBV30 and TRBJ1-5; no firm D call. Per germline, CDR1 GTSNPN and CDR2 SVGIG (reference sequence). Trimming removed 2 bases from V and 0 bases from J, with 8 bases in between. The CDR3 is 14 residues long.

This clone was seen just once. The rearrangement links TRBV7-9 to TRBJ2-7; TRBD1 aligns across 7 bases. The CDR3 totals 15 residues. Germline trimming cut 5 bases from V and 1 base from J; bases unmatched to any gene: 8. Germline V gene sequence: CDR1 SEHNR, CDR2 FQNEAQ (reference sequence). Here the CDR3 reads CASSTTDRISYEQYF. In nucleotides, the CDR3 is TGTGCCAGCAGCACCACGGACAGGATTTCCTACGAGCAGTACTTC.

The chain combines TRBV28 with TRBJ1-3; D possibly corresponds to TRBD1 (5 bases). From germline, CDR1 is MDHEN and CDR2 SYDVKM. The CDR3 is 12 amino acids. V shed 11 bases and J shed 1 base, with 9 bases lying between them. Here the CDR3 DNA reads TGTGCCGGGCAGGGATCTGGAAACACCATATATTTT. This gives the protein CAGQGSGNTIYF.

The chain links TRBV6-1 to TRBJ2-1; TRBD1 matches at 11 bases. The V gene end was trimmed by 4 bases and the J gene end by 0 bases; junction bases not matched to a gene: 2. Germline assignment: CDR1 MNHNS and CDR2 SASEGT. The CDR3 spans 16 residues. The CDR3: CASSVGQGGSYNEQFF. CDR3 bases: TGTGCCAGCAGTGTGGGACAGGGGGGCTCCTACAATGAGCAGTTCTTC.

The J gene is TRBJ2-1, the V gene TRBV6-4; possible D gene TRBD2, 6 bases. The CDR3 totals 13 residues. The V end was cut by 4 bases, the J end by 4 bases, with 8 bases between. Germline V lookup: CDR1 MRHNA, CDR2 SNTAGT. The CDR3 DNA is TGTGCCAGCAGTGGCGGGACTTACAATGAGCAGTTCTTC. Amino acids: CASSGGTYNEQFF.

This chain connects TRBV6-1 to TRBJ1-1; D is perhaps TRBD1 (5 bases). Germline V gene lookup returns CDR1 MNHNS and CDR2 SASEGT. The germline V and J ends were trimmed by 5 bases and 1 base, with 8 bases remaining between them. CDR3 length: 13 amino acids. The CDR3 DNA is TGTGCCAGCAGTTTTGACAGGAACACTGAAGCTTTCTTT. It specifies CASSFDRNTEAFF.

This clone was recorded a few times. CDR3: CASTPGSGFYGYTF. The CDR3 DNA is TGTGCCAGCACCCCTGGGTCAGGGTTCTATGGCTACACCTTC. V is TRBV25-1 and J is TRBJ1-2; the D gene is possibly TRBD1 (5 bases). The CDR3 has 14 amino acids. V was pared by 7 bases and J by 4 bases, with 16 bases between. Germline CDR1 is MGHDK and CDR2 is SYGVNS.

This clone was detected once. The rearrangement links TRBV28 to TRBJ1-1; D might be TRBD1 (5 bases). This CDR3 has 16 amino acids. Trimming removed 1 base at V and 5 bases at J, with 17 bases between. Germline CDR1 and CDR2: MDHEN and SYDVKM. The CDR3 spells CASSLSKARVWTEAFF. In DNA form, the CDR3 reads TGTGCCAGCAGTTTATCGAAGGCCAGGGTGTGGACTGAAGCTTTCTTT. Based on the CDR3 plus reference TRBV28 and TRBJ1-1, the full variable domain is DVKVTQSSRYLVKRTGEKVFLECVQDMDHENMFWYRQDPGLGLRLIYFSYDVKMKEKGDIPEGYSVSREKKERFSLILESASTNQTSMYLCASSLSKARVWTEAFFGQGTRLTVV.

The chain is built from TRBV5-1 and TRBJ2-5; D is possibly TRBD1 (5 bases). Germline lookup yields CDR1 SGHRS and CDR2 YFSETQ. With 1 base removed from V and 4 bases from J, the gap between germline ends came to 14 bases. The CDR3 loop spans 15 amino acids. The CDR3 DNA follows: TGCGCCAGCAGCTTGAACGGGCAGGGAAGAGAGACCCAGTACTTC. Amino acids: CASSLNGQGRETQYF.

The chain combines TRBV28 with TRBJ2-3; TRBD2 is a possible D gene (6 bases). V was pared by 6 bases and J by 7 bases, with 17 bases between. The CDR3 spans 14 residues. The V gene's germline CDR1 is MDHEN and CDR2 SYDVKM. The CDR3, as DNA: TGTGCCAGCAGCACCCGACTAGATACAAATACGCAGTATTTT. Protein sequence: CASSTRLDTNTQYF. Complete variable domain (other parts from reference TRBV28 and TRBJ2-3): DVKVTQSSRYLVKRTGEKVFLECVQDMDHENMFWYRQDPGLGLRLIYFSYDVKMKEKGDIPEGYSVSREKKERFSLILESASTNQTSMYLCASSTRLDTNTQYFGPGTRLTVL.

This chain uses TRBV6-5 with TRBJ2-7; no reliable D call. The CDR3 extends over 14 amino acids. Germline-derived CDR1 and CDR2 are MNHEY and SVGAGI. Trimming left V 0 bases short and J 5 bases short, with 11 bases between. CDR3 sequence: CASSYSAVSDEQYF. As DNA, the CDR3 is TGTGCCAGCAGTTACTCTGCAGTCAGTGACGAGCAGTACTTC.